Here is one T cell receptor (beta chain) with its context. This sample was taken from a study of control samples from healthy donors and cancer patients. V lost 3 bases and J 0 bases, leaving 12 bases between the germline ends. CDR1 and CDR2 from the germline V gene are LNHDA and SQIVND (reference sequence). This CDR3 has 16 residues. Produced via immunoSEQ multiplex PCR; TCRdb's table is partial and in-frame only. The sample shows 100,000 to 120,000 clones, roughly 88% of them seen only once. This sequence originates from a woman aged 55-75 years with lung cancer. Sample: PBMCs. J is TRBJ1-5 and V is TRBV19, with a weak D call TRBD1 (6 bases). The CDR3, as DNA: TGTGCCAGTAGTATTGCAGGGACACTTAGCAATCAGCCCCAGCATTTT. This gives the protein CASSIAGTLSNQPQHF.